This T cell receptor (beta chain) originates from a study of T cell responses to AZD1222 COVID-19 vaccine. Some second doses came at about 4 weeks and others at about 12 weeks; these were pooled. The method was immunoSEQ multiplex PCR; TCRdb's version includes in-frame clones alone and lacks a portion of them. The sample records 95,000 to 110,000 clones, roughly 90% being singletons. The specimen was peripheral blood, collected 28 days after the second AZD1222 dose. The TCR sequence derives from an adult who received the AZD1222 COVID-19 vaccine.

CDR3 protein: CASSAFGLAGETQYF. The CDR3 bases are TGTGCCAGCAGCGCCTTCGGACTAGCGGGGGAGACCCAGTACTTC. The chain is built from TRBV7-2 and TRBJ2-5; TRBD2 agrees at 12 bases. Looked up from germline, CDR1 is SGHTA and CDR2 is FQGNSA. The V gene end was trimmed by 5 bases and the J gene end by 5 bases; junction bases not matched to a gene: 6. This CDR3 has 15 amino acids.